This section outlines one TCR beta chain sequence together with its context. This clonotype was recorded many times. Its recognized antigen is unknown. No quality values exist for individual bases; no much larger clone is one base distant. This specimen's time point label, interpreted: healthy volunteer bleed at 2 weeks. Total RNA was extracted from unfractionated whole blood collected in Tempus Blood RNA tubes. Five or six healthy volunteers served as TCR sequencing controls and were bled at day 0, 2 weeks and 6 weeks. This record comes from a study of human T cells and chemical hapten exposure (dated by TCRdb to the early 2020s). Regarding the study in general: The libraries were sequenced as a pool, and the TCR yield per sample differed mostly because of small variations in library volumes within the pool. From each blood RNA sample, both TCR alpha and TCR beta chains were sequenced. The study tracked peripheral blood TCR repertoire changes in vivo during primary and secondary sensitization to the hapten diphenylcyclopropenone (DPC) in alopecia patients.

General conclusions and limits of the study: After repeated subsampling, changes were observed in the strength of the expansion versus patch-test correlation and in the threshold at which the correlation became significant. The number of TCRs above 1 in 1000 frequency did not change with DPC sensitization; there was no evidence of global repertoire structure alterations.

Libraries were made using RACE. This sample was sequenced with a NextSeq 500. During library preparation, unique molecular identifiers were attached to individual cDNA molecules so that TCRs could be counted quantitatively and reproducibly. As for the authors' bioinformatics: The median number of TCRs per sample was 95,638, ranging from 23,224 to 690,600. V, J and CDR3 annotation of the TCR reads was carried out using the Decombinator software suite. For PS versus PT1 abundance plots, all samples were subsampled to the same number of TCRs (28,000). TCRs were defined as expanded if absent before sensitization and observed at least eight times at the 2-week time point. In-frame beta chains were kept once TCRdb had trimmed the public reads at Q25 with fastp and called clones with MiXCR. Entries that share a CDR3 protein sequence are merged under the most common genes and DNA. TCRdb's processing, not the study's, gives the V and J calls here. In this sample the table shows over 45,000 distinct CDR3 sequences, about 3.9% of which occur a single time. The biggest ten clones account for under 2% of the sample.

Its CDR3 holds 13 amino acids, cysteine through phenylalanine. Of the read, only the CDR3 DNA is kept; its 39 bases are in frame from base 1. The germline V gene supplies CDR1 SGDLS and CDR2 YYNGEE. V and J lose 0 bases and 8 bases, and a span of 11 bases separates them. The sequenced sample consisted of whole blood. This sequence originates from a female donor in good health. Some clones in this sample may be carry-over from other donors' samples. The chain couples TRBV9 to TRBJ1-2, with the D gene too uncertain to name. The nucleotide sequence is given as TGTGCCAGCAGCGTAGCTGACCGCCTAGGCTACACCTTC. Protein translation: CASSVADRLGYTF.